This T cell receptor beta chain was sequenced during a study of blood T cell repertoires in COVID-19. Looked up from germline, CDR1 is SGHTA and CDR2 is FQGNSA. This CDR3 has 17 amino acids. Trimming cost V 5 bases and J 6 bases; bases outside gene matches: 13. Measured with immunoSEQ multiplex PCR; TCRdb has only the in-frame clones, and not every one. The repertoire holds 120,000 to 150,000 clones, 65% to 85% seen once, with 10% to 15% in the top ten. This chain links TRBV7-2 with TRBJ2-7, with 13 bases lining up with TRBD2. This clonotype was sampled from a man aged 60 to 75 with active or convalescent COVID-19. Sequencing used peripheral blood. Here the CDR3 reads CASSTRPGLAGDGEQYF. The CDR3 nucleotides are TGTGCCAGCAGCACACGCCCCGGACTAGCGGGAGACGGCGAGCAGTACTTC.